This T cell receptor (beta chain) was profiled in a study of control samples from healthy donors and cancer patients (dated by TCRdb to the early 2020s). Concerning this clone: No cognate antigen has been identified for it. No much larger clone is present one base from it, and per-base qualities are unavailable.

The cysteine opens and the phenylalanine closes a CDR3 of 13 amino acids. The only DNA kept is the CDR3, 39 bases in frame from the first base. V is clipped by 4 bases and J by 2 bases, and the sequence between their germline boundaries is 9 bases long. Reading the germline V gene (reference sequence) gives CDR1 SEHNR and CDR2 FQNEAQ. The method behind the library was the immunoSEQ multiplex PCR assay. What TCRdb holds here is the immuneACCESS table cut down to in-frame rearrangements. Part of the clones is not present; checked against another copy, under half of the missing clones reflect an unresolved V gene, and the others are unexplained. In all, the sample holds just under 65,000 clones, and approximately 85% of those were seen once. Nearly 5.5% of the sample comes from the top ten.

The chain uses TRBV7-9 and TRBJ2-7; a tentative D call is TRBD2 (5 bases match). The sample consisted of blood. The receptor's source is a man between 35 and 55 years old in good health. The DNA sequence follows: TGTGCCAGCAGCTCTGACTACGCCTACGAGCAGTACTTC. This encodes CASSSDYAYEQYF. With all but the CDR3 taken from the reference TRBV7-9 and TRBJ2-7 genes, the full variable domain is: DTGVSQNPRHKITKRGQNVTFRCDPISEHNRLYWYRQTLGQGPEFLTYFQNEAQLEKSRLLSDRFSAERPKGSFSTLEIQRTEQGDSAMYLCASSSDYAYEQYFGPGTRLTVT.